Reported below is one T cell receptor beta chain. Treatment noted: about 20 received Ad26.COV2.S at low or high dose, single or two shots; 5 received placebo; per-sample allocation not given. Sampling took place 63 days after the first vaccine or placebo injection. This CDR3 spans 19 amino acids. V gave up 2 bases and J gave up 3 bases; unmatched junction bases: 15. The germline CDR1 and CDR2 sequences are GTSNPN and SVGIG (reference sequence). The data stem from a study of Ad26.COV2.S vaccination and SARS-CoV-2 variants. Whole-study context: In the COV1001 trial, the donor was in the Ad26.COV2.S arm.

Sequencing used immunoSEQ multiplex PCR; TCRdb keeps in-frame clones, though not all of them. The sample includes 400,000 to 450,000 clones, about nine tenths of them seen just once. V is TRBV30 and J is TRBJ2-4, with 11 bases aligning to TRBD2. The clonotype comes from a person aged 18-65 years who received the Ad26.COV2.S COVID-19 vaccine or a placebo. The specimen was peripheral blood, collected in a trial of Ad26.COV2.S vaccine versus placebo. CDR3 nucleotides: TGTGCCTGGAGTAAACCGGGACTAGCGGATACCGCTGGCAAAAACATTCAGTACTTC. This codes for CAWSKPGLADTAGKNIQYF.